The subject of this entry is one T cell receptor beta chain. Participant ages covered about 18 to 100 years across about 25 US areas. Participants were placed into cohorts based on the clinical history they reported. Symptom resolution, clearance, or two negative PCRs marked donors in Cohort 3 as recovered. These data belong to a study of blood T cell repertoires in COVID-19. About the study: T cells, B-cell-depleted T cells, or PBMCs supplied cDNA or gDNA.

The ends were cut back, 2 bases at V and 1 base at J, with 8 bases in the middle. Germline CDR1 GTSNPN, CDR2 SVGIG (reference sequence). The length of the CDR3 is 13 residues. Sequencing was performed with immunoSEQ multiplex PCR; in TCRdb, only in-frame clones are kept and a portion is missing. The data show under 300,000 clones, roughly 90% seen once. This receptor was taken from a woman aged 45-65 years who had recovered from COVID-19. This rearrangement joins TRBV30 to TRBJ1-1; perhaps TRBD1 as D (6 bases). The sequencing sample was made of PBMCs or T cells enriched from blood (not recorded which). CDR3 residues: CAWSQGSNTEAFF. The CDR3 coding sequence is TGTGCCTGGAGTCAGGGGTCGAACACTGAAGCTTTCTTT.